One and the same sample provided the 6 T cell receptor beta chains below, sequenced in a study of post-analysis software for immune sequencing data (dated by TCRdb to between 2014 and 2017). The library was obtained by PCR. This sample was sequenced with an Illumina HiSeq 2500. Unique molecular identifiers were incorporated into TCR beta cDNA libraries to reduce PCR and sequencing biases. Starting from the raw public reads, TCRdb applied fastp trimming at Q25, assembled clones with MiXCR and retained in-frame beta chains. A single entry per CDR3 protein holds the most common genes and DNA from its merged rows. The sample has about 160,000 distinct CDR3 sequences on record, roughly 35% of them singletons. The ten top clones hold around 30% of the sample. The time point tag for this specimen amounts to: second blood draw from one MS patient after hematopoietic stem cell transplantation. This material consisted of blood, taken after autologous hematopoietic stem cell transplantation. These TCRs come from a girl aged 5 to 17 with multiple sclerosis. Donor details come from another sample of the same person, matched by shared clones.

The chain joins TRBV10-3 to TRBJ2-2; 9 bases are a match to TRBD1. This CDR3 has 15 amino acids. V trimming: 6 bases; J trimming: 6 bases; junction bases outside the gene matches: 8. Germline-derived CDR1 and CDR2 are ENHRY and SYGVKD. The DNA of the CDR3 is TGTGCCATCAGCCCGAGCGGGACAGGGCCCGGGGAGCTGTTTTTT. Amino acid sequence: CAISPSGTGPGELFF.

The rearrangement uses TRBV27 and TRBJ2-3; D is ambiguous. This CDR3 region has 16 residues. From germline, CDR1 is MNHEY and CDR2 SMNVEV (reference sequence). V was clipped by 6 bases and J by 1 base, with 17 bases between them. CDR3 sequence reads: CASSLFSDLGTDTQYF. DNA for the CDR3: TGTGCCAGCAGCCTCTTCAGTGACCTGGGCACAGATACGCAGTATTTT.

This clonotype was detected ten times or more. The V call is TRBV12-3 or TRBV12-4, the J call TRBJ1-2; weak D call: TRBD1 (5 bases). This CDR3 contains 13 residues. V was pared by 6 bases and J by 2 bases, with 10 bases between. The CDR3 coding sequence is TGTGCCAGCAGCCTCGGGGCAAACTATGGCTACACCTTC. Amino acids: CASSLGANYGYTF.

CDR3: CASSRGYEQYF. In DNA, the CDR3 is TGTGCCAGCAGTAGGGGTTACGAGCAGTACTTC. This rearrangement joins TRBV27 to TRBJ2-7, with a weak D call TRBD1 (5 bases). CDR1 and CDR2 from the germline V gene are MNHEY and SMNVEV (reference sequence). V lost 5 bases and J lost 4, with 6 bases in between. The CDR3 has 11 residues.

CDR3 DNA: TGTGCCAGCAGTTTATCTAAATACGAGCAGTACTTC. This translates into CASSLSKYEQYF. The genes are TRBV28 and TRBJ2-7, with unresolved D. CDR1 is MDHEN, CDR2 SYDVKM, per germline. The germline V and J ends were trimmed by 1 base and 4 bases, with 5 bases remaining between them. The CDR3 spans 12 residues.

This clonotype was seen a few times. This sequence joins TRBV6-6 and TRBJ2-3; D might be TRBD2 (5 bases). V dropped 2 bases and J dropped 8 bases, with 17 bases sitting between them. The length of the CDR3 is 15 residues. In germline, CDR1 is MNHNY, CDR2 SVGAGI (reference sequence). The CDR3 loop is CASSYGLSSGGTQYF. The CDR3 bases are TGTGCCAGCAGTTACGGGTTGTCAAGCGGAGGTACGCAGTATTTT.